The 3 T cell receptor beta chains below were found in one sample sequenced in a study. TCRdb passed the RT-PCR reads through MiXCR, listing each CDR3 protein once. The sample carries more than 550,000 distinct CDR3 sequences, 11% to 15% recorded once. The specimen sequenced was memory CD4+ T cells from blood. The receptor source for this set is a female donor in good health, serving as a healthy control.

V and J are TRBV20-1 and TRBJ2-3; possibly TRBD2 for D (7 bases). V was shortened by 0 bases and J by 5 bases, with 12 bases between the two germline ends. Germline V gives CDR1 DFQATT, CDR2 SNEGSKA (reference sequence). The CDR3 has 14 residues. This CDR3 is CSARETGGRDTQYF. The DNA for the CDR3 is TGCAGTGCTAGAGAGACAGGCGGGAGAGATACGCAGTATTTT.

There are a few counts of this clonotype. The CDR3 DNA is TGCGCCAGCAGTGGGGCAACTAATGAAAAACTGTTTTTT. Its translation is CASSGATNEKLFF. The chain couples TRBV10-2 to TRBJ1-4; no firm D call. CDR3 length: 13 residues. Between the trimmed V and J ends, which lost 4 bases and 0 bases, there was a span of 3 bases. In germline, CDR1 is WSHSY, CDR2 SAAADI.

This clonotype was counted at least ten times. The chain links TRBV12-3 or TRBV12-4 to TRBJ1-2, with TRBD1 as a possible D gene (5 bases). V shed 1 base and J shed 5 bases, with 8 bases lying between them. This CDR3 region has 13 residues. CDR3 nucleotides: TGTGCCAGCAGTTTAGGGGCAGGGTATGGCTACACCTTC. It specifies CASSLGAGYGYTF.